This TCR beta chain was documented in a study of T cell responses to AZD1222 COVID-19 vaccine. Some clones are missing from TCRdb's copy, which holds only in-frame ones; the method was immunoSEQ multiplex PCR. This sample carries 90,000 to 110,000 clones, roughly 89% of them seen once, and the ten largest clones take 40% to 55%. The germline CDR1 and CDR2 sequences are LNHDA and SQIVND (reference sequence). Trimming removed 7 bases from V and 0 bases from J; junction bases left unmatched: 4. This CDR3 spans 14 amino acids. The chain combines TRBV19 with TRBJ2-7, with 9 bases that match TRBD2. The specimen was peripheral blood, collected 28 days after the second AZD1222 dose. This TCR came from an adult who received the AZD1222 COVID-19 vaccine. CDR3 coding DNA: TGTGCCAGTACCGCGGGAGGGCACTCCTACGAGCAGTACTTC. Amino acid sequence: CASTAGGHSYEQYF.